This T cell receptor beta chain was retrieved from a study of siplizumab effects on memory and regulatory T cells. Across the study: Paired reactions compared siplizumab at approximately 1 ug/mL with no drug, using mixed lymphocyte reactions.

Broader study findings: Naive T cells seemed more diverse than memory cells and seemed major alloresponse contributors. Confirmation was lacking for the suppressive function of proliferating Tregs derived from siplizumab cultures.

Coculturing at 37°C lasted about six days for the mixed lymphocyte reaction cells. This clone is labeled medium-sized (0.01 to 0.1%). Its antigen is undetermined. Using immunoSEQ multiplex PCR, the repertoire was profiled, and TCRdb retains in-frame clones only, with some absent. The sample yields 15,000 to 20,000 clones, roughly 51% seen once. The sequenced sample consisted of CFSE-low (dividing) CD4+ T cells sorted from an allogeneic mixed lymphocyte reaction. This TCR came from a human donor in good health; the cells came from an allogeneic mixed lymphocyte reaction.

This chain's CDR3 is CASSPRQGGIQPQHF. The CDR3 DNA sequence: TGTGCCAGCTCACCCCGCCAAGGGGGCATTCAGCCCCAGCATTTT. The chain uses TRBV18 and TRBJ1-5, with 7 bases that match TRBD1. CDR1 is KGHSH, CDR2 LQKENI, per germline. The CDR3 consists of 15 residues. V lost 3 bases to trimming and J lost 6 bases; unmatched junction nucleotides: 8.